This TCR beta chain originates from a study of T-cell reconstitution after alpha-beta-depleted transplantation in children. Study-wide findings and caveats: The study reportedly traced alpha-beta T cells about two months after transplant to several hundred expanded graft clones. Newly produced T cells mostly accounted for T-cell counts and diversity one year post-transplant. Some patients' high day-60 TCRbeta diversity was traced to surviving recipient T cells and thymic progenitors.

The ends were cut back, 6 bases at V and 3 bases at J, with 9 bases in the middle. This CDR3 is 12 amino acids long. Germline V gene data show CDR1 as SEHNR and CDR2 as FQNEAQ (reference sequence). Unique molecular identifiers were built into the TCRbeta library. Each CDR3 protein gets one entry after TCRdb re-called the PCR reads with MiXCR. The repertoire holds around 670,000 distinct CDR3 sequences, around 12% seen once, with 0.79% in the top ten. The sample holds many counts of this clonotype. Its antigen is not known. The sample was PBMCs, taken before TCRalphabeta/CD19-depleted stem cell transplant. The V and J genes are TRBV7-9 and TRBJ2-7; D is unclear. The receptor was isolated from a girl aged 2 to 9 with congenital amegakaryocytic thrombocytopenia, due to receive a stem cell transplant. The CDR3 DNA reads TGTGCCAGCAGAAGCGCAGACTACGAGCAGTACTTC. It codes for CASRSADYEQYF.